This T cell receptor (beta chain) was profiled in a study of blood T cell repertoires in COVID-19 (dated by TCRdb to between 2020 and 2021). For context, the study as a whole: Samples covering the acute and convalescent phases of COVID-19 were provided by collaborators in the United States, Italy and Spain. The prospective study material was composed of cDNA or gDNA derived from T cells, B-cell-depleted T cells, or PBMCs. Subjects who had been exposed to COVID-19, were actively infected with it, or had recovered from it provided the deeply sampled blood TCRbeta repertoires that made up the dataset. The repertoires were released in a freely available public database intended as a resource for research on the immune response to SARS-CoV-2. Samples came from the ongoing ImmuneRACE study (first 160 participants) plus 1,254 subjects from 6 global collaborators. The sample metadata nearly always contained a de-identified subject ID, COVID-19 status, age in years and sex. Where available, HLA class I and class II types were obtained from metadata supplied by the sample provider rather than from assay-based typing. Study-wide findings and limitations: Clinical and demographic metadata were provided uncurated, with the amount varying by source and participant.

TCRbeta CDR3 regions were amplified from genomic DNA by means of the immunoSEQ Assay, a bias-controlled multiplex PCR. Per the authors' processing: The number of nucleated cells in each sample was estimated from the amplification of reference gene primers within the assay. To quantify the absolute abundance of each unique TCRbeta CDR3 rearrangement, sequence reads were collapsed and filtered. For each sample, productive Simpson clonality was calculated by taking the square root of Simpson's diversity index across productive rearrangements. TCRdb carries this immuneACCESS record with in-frame sequences only. Its versions omit some clonotypes, under half of them owing to an unresolved V gene in the studies checked, with the rest unexplained. Clonal size and the V and J genes are those of that table, whereas D and trimming came from the DNA. This sample gives 21,000 or so clones in total; more than 80% of them show up just once. Of the sample, 15% to 20% falls within the top ten clones.

Collaborating institutions collected whole blood in K2EDTA tubes following their own protocols. For TCRbeta analysis, collaborator samples were shipped as frozen whole blood, as isolated PBMCs, or as DNA extracted from either sample type. A word on this clone: What this receptor recognizes is not known. No clone much larger than this one lies a single base away; base qualities are absent.

CDR1 and CDR2, looked up from the germline V gene (reference sequence), are LGHDT and YNNKEL. The CDR3 has 19 amino acids, counting the end cysteine and phenylalanine. Just the 57-base CDR3 DNA is kept, in frame starting at base 1. Ends trimmed: V by 4 bases, J by 0 bases; bases unmatched to a gene: 9. The sequence links TRBV3-1 (or the pseudogene TRBV3-2) to TRBJ2-2; 12 bases in the middle match TRBD1. This sequence originates from a human donor in a cohort sampled during active COVID-19. Sequencing input: peripheral blood. The CDR3 loop reads CASSRISGTGGSNTGELFF. The DNA sequence is TGTGCCAGCAGCCGAATATCCGGGACAGGGGGCTCGAACACCGGGGAGCTGTTTTTT.